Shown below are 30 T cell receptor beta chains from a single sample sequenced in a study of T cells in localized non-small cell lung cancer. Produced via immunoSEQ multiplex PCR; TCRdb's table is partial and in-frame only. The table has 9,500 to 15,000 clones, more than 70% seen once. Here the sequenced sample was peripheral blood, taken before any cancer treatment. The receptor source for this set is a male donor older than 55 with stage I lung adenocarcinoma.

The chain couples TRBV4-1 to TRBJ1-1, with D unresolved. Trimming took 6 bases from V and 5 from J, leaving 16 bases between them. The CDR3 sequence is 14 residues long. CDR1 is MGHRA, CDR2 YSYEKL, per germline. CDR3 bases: TGCGCCAGCAGACCCCTTGGCGCCGGGACTGAAGCTTTCTTT. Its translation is CASRPLGAGTEAFF.

This CDR3 reads CASISPSTDTQYF. CDR3 DNA: TGTGCCAGCATCAGCCCGAGCACAGATACGCAGTATTTT. J is TRBJ2-3 and V is TRBV6-5; D not certain. Trimming cost V 7 bases and J 0 bases, with 8 bases left between them. Germline-derived CDR1 and CDR2 are MNHEY and SVGAGI. The CDR3 loop spans 13 amino acids.

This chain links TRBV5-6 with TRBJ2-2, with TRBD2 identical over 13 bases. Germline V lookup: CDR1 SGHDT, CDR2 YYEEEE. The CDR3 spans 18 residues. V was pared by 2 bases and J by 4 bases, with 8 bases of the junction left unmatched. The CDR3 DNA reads TGTGCCAGCAGCTTCCGGACTAGCGGGAGAAAGGCCACCGGGGAGCTGTTTTTT. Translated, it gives CASSFRTSGRKATGELFF.

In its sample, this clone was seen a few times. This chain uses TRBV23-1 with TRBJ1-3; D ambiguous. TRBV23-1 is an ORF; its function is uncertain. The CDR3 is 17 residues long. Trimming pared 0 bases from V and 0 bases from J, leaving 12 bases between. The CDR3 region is CASSQSVAASSGNTIYF. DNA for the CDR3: TGCGCCAGCAGTCAATCAGTAGCAGCCAGCTCTGGAAACACCATATATTTT.

CDR3 bases: TGTGCCAGCAGCCCGACAGGGATCGGTAAGCAGTTCTTC. It is translated as CASSPTGIGKQFF. V is TRBV7-7 and J is TRBJ2-1, with 7 bases fitting TRBD1. With 5 bases clipped from V and 11 bases from J, the junction kept 9 bases outside the gene matches. Germline V CDR1 and CDR2: SSHAT, FNYEAQ (reference sequence). The CDR3 sequence is 13 residues long.

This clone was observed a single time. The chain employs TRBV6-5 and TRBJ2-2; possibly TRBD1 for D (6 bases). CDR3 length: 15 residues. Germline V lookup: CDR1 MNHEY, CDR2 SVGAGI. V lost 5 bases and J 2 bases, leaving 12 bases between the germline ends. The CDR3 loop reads CASSNVQGNTGELFF. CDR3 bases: TGTGCCAGCAGTAACGTACAGGGAAACACCGGGGAGCTGTTTTTT.

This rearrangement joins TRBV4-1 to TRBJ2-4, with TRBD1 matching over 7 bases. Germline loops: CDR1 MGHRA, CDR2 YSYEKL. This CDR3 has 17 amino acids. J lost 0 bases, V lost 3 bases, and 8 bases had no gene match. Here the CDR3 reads CASSQGGQALAKNIQYF. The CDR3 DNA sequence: TGCGCCAGCAGCCAGGGCGGACAGGCCCTAGCCAAAAACATTCAGTACTTC.

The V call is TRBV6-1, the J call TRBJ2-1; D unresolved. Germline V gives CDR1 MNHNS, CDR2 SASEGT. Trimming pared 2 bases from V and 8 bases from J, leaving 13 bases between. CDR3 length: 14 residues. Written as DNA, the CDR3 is TGTGCCAGCAGTGAACAGTATCTTCCATATGAGCAGTTCTTC. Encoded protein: CASSEQYLPYEQFF.

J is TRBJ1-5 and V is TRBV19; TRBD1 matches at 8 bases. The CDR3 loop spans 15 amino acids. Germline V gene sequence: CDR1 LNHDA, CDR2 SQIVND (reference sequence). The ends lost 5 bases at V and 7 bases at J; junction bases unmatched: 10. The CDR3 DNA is TGTGCCAGTAGTCCCTGGACAGGGCGTCTACAGCCCCAGCATTTT. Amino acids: CASSPWTGRLQPQHF.

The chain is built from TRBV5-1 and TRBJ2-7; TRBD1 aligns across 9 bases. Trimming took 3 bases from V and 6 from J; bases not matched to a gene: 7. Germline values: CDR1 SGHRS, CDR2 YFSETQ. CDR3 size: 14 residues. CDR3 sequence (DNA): TGCGCCAGCAGCTCGACAGGGGGTTCAATCGAGCAGTACTTC. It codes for CASSSTGGSIEQYF.

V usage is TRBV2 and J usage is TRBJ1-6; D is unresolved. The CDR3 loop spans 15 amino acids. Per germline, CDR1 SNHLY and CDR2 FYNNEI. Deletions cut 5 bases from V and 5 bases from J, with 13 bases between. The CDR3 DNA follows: TGTGCCAGCAGTCCCCATCCACAGAATAATTCACCCCTCCACTTT. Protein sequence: CASSPHPQNNSPLHF. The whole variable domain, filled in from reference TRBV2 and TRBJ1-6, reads EPEVTQTPSHQVTQMGQEVILRCVPISNHLYFYWYRQILGQKVEFLVSFYNNEISEKSEIFDDQFSVERPDGSNFTLKIRSTKLEDSAMYFCASSPHPQNNSPLHFGNGTRLTVT.

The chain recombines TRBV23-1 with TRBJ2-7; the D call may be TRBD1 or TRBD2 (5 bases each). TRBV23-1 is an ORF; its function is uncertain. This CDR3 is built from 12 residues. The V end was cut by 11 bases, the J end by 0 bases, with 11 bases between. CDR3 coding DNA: TGCGCCTCCACGGGGCGCTCCTACGAGCAGTACTTC. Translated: CASTGRSYEQYF.

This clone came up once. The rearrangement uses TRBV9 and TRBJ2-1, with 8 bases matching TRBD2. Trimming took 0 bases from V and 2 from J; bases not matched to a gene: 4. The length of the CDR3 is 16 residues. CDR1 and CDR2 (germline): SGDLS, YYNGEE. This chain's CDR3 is CASSVEPTSAYNEQFF. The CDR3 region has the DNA TGTGCCAGCAGCGTAGAACCGACTAGCGCCTACAATGAGCAGTTCTTC.

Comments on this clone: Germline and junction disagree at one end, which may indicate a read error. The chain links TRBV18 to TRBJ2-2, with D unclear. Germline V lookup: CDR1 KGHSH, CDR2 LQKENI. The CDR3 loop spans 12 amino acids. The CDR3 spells CTSSPLGGELFF. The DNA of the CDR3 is TGTACCAGCTCACCCTTGGGCGGGGAGCTGTTTTTT.

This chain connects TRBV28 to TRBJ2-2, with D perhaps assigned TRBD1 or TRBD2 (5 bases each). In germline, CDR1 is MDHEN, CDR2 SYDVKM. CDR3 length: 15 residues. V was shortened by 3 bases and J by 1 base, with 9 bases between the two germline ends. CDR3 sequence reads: CASSLGTENTGELFF. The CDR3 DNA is TGTGCCAGCAGTTTGGGGACGGAGAACACCGGGGAGCTGTTTTTT.

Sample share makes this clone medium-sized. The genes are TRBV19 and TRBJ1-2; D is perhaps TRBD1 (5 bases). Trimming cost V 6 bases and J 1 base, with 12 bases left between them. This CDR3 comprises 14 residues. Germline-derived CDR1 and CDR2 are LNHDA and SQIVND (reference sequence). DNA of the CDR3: TGTGCCAGTAGGACAGTCTCTATTAACTATGGCTACACCTTC. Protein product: CASRTVSINYGYTF.

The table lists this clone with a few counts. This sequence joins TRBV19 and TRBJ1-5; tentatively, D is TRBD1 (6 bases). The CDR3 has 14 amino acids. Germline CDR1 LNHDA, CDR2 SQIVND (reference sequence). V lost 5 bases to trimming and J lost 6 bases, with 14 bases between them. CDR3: CASSPTGLGQPQHF. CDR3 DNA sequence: TGTGCCAGTAGTCCAACAGGGCTGGGTCAGCCCCAGCATTTT.

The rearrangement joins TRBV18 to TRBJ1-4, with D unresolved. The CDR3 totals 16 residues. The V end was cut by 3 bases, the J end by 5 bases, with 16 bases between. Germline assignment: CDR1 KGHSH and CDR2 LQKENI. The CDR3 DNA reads TGTGCCAGCTCACCCTCGGGCGGTACGTCCAATGAAAAACTGTTTTTT. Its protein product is CASSPSGGTSNEKLFF.

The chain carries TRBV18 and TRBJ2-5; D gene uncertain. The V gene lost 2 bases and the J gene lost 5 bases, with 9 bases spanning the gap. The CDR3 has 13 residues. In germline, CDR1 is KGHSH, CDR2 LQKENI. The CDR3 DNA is TGTGCCAGCTCACCATGGCCTAGGGAGACCCAGTACTTC. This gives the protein CASSPWPRETQYF.

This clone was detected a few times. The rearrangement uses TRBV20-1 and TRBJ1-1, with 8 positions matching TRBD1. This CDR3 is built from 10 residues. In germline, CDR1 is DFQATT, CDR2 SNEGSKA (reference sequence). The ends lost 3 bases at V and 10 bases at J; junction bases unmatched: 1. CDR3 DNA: TGCAGTGCTAGCAGGGGGCGAGCTTTCTTT. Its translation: CSASRGRAFF.

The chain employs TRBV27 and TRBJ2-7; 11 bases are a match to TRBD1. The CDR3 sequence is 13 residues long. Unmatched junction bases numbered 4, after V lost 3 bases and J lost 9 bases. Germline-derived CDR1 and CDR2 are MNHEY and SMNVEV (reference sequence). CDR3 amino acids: CASSFGTGGSQYF. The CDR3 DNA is TGTGCCAGCAGTTTCGGGACAGGGGGGTCGCAGTACTTC.

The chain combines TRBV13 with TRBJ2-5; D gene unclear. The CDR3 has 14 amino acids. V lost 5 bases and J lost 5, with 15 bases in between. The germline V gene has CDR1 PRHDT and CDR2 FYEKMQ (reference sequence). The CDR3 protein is CASSPDGRRETQYF. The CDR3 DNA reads TGTGCCAGCAGCCCAGATGGCCGGCGGGAGACCCAGTACTTC.

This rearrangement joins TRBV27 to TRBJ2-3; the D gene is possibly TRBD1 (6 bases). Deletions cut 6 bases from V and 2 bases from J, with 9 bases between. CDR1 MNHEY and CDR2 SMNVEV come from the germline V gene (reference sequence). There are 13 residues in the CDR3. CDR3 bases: TGTGCCAGCAGGACAGGAGTCACAGATACGCAGTATTTT. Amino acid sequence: CASRTGVTDTQYF.

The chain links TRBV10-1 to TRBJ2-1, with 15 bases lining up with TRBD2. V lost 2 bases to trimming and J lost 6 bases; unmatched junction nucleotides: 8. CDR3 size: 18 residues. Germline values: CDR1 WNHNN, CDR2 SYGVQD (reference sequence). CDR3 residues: CASSEPLWTSGRGNEQFF. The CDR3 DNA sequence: TGCGCCAGCAGTGAGCCCCTCTGGACTAGCGGGAGGGGCAATGAGCAGTTCTTC.

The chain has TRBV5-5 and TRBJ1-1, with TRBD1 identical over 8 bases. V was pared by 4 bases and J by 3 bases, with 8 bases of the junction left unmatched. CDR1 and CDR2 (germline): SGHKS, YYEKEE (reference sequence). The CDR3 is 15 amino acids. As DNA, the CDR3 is TGTGCCAGCAGCCTTCGGACAGGGAGGGACACTGAAGCTTTCTTT. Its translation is CASSLRTGRDTEAFF.

CDR3 sequence: CATSNPTNEKLFF. CDR3 sequence (DNA): TGTGCCACCTCCAACCCAACTAATGAAAAACTGTTTTTT. The chain has TRBV7-2 and TRBJ1-4; D unresolved. The CDR3 length is 13 residues. CDR1 and CDR2 (germline): SGHTA, FQGNSA. V was pared by 10 bases and J by 0 bases, with 9 bases between.

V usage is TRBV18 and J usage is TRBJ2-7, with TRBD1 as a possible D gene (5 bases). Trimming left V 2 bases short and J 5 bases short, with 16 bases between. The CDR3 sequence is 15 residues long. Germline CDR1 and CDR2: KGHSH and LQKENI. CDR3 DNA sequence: TGTGCCAGCTCACCAAGACGGTCAGGGTTCGACGAGCAGTACTTC. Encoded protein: CASSPRRSGFDEQYF.

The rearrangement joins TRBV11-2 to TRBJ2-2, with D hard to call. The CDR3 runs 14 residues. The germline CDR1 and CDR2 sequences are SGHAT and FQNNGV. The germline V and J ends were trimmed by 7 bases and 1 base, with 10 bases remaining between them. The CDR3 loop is CASTRGVNTGELFF. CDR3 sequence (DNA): TGTGCCAGCACCCGAGGCGTGAACACCGGGGAGCTGTTTTTT.

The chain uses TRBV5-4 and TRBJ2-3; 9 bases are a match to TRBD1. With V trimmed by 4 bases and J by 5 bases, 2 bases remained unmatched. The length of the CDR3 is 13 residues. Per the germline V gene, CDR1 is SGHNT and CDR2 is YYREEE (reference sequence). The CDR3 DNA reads TGTGCCAGCAGCCGGGACAGGGAAGATACGCAGTATTTT. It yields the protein CASSRDREDTQYF.

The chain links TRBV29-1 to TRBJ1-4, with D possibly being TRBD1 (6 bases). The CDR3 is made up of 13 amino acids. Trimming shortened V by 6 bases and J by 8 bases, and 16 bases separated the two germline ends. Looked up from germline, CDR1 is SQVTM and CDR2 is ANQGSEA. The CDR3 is CSVGGRPQEKLFF. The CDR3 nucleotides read TGCAGCGTGGGGGGCCGGCCACAGGAAAAACTGTTTTTT.